The 18 T cell receptor beta chains given below trace back to one sample, sequenced in a study of cytotoxic CD8 clonotypes in ibrutinib-treated CLL (dated by TCRdb to the early 2020s). The library was made by the immunoSEQ multiplex PCR assay. TCRdb carries this immuneACCESS record with in-frame sequences only. Its versions omit some clonotypes, under half of them owing to an unresolved V gene in the studies checked, with the rest unexplained. The sample profile shows some 300,000 clones; around four fifths of them were found once. Together, the top ten hold about 6.7% of the sample. The sequenced sample was PBMCs, obtained before ibrutinib treatment. Source of these receptors: a human donor with chronic lymphocytic leukemia.

V usage is TRBV27 and J usage is TRBJ2-3; TRBD2 matches 13 bases. Trimming removed 3 bases from V and 1 base from J; junction bases left unmatched: 13. Germline V gives CDR1 MNHEY, CDR2 SMNVEV (reference sequence). This CDR3 comprises 20 residues. CDR3 region: CASSFGVGTSGTFGTDTQYF. Written as DNA, the CDR3 is TGTGCCAGCAGTTTTGGGGTCGGGACTAGCGGGACGTTCGGCACAGATACGCAGTATTTT.

V usage is TRBV19 and J usage is TRBJ2-3; D is undetermined. CDR1 is LNHDA and CDR2 is SQIVND in the germline V gene (reference sequence). The CDR3 has 15 amino acids. V lost 3 bases to trimming and J lost 2 bases, with 12 bases between them. CDR3 DNA: TGTGCCAGTAGTATTGAGTTATCTTACACAGATACGCAGTATTTT. Translation gives CASSIELSYTDTQYF.

The gene calls are TRBV7-8 and TRBJ2-7; unclear D gene. The CDR3 covers 10 residues. Trimming stripped 5 bases from V and 5 bases from J, with 4 bases between. The germline V gene encodes CDR1 SGHVS and CDR2 FQNEAQ. Here the CDR3 reads CASSINEQYF. The CDR3 bases are TGTGCCAGCAGCATCAACGAGCAGTACTTC.

This chain uses TRBV7-2 with TRBJ2-1; D call uncertain. There are 12 residues in the CDR3. Trimming removed 5 bases from V and 4 bases from J, with 6 bases in between. Germline values: CDR1 SGHTA, CDR2 FQGNSA. As DNA, the CDR3 is TGTGCCAGCAGCCCCCAGTACAATGAGCAGTTCTTC. It codes for CASSPQYNEQFF.

V and J are TRBV9 and TRBJ2-7; D is undetermined. The CDR3 is made up of 13 amino acids. The germline V gene encodes CDR1 SGDLS and CDR2 YYNGEE. The V end was cut by 0 bases, the J end by 6 bases, with 10 bases between. CDR3 sequence reads: CASSVASGLEQYF. In DNA form, the CDR3 reads TGTGCCAGCAGCGTAGCTTCCGGGCTCGAGCAGTACTTC.

The chain joins TRBV11-3 to TRBJ2-5; 7 bases align to TRBD2. V lost 5 bases to trimming and J lost 2 bases; unmatched junction nucleotides: 8. Germline V CDR1 and CDR2: SGHNT, YENEEA. This CDR3 has 15 amino acids. Written as DNA, the CDR3 is TGTGCCAGCAGCGTGGGAGGGGAGCCTCAAGAGACCCAGTACTTC. Encoded protein: CASSVGGEPQETQYF. Based on the CDR3 plus reference TRBV11-3 and TRBJ2-5, the full variable domain is EAGVVQSPRYKIIEKKQPVAFWCNPISGHNTLYWYLQNLGQGPELLIRYENEEAVDDSQLPKDRFSAERLKGVDSTLKIQPAELGDSAVYLCASSVGGEPQETQYFGPGTRLLVL.

This clone occurred a few times. The rearrangement links TRBV7-9 to TRBJ2-1, with D possibly TRBD2 on 5 matching bases. CDR1 and CDR2 (germline): SEHNR, FQNEAQ (reference sequence). Trimming took off 7 bases at V and 10 bases at J, with 11 bases between the two ends. The CDR3 spans 11 residues. CDR3 DNA: TGTGCCAGCACCTTCGGGAAGGAGCAGTTCTTC. Its translation: CASTFGKEQFF. Full variable domain (rest looked up from reference TRBV7-9 and TRBJ2-1): DTGVSQNPRHKITKRGQNVTFRCDPISEHNRLYWYRQTLGQGPEFLTYFQNEAQLEKSRLLSDRFSAERPKGSFSTLEIQRTEQGDSAMYLCASTFGKEQFFGPGTRLTVL.

CDR3 coding DNA: TGCAGCGTCGATGACAGGGGGCAGAGGTATGGCTACACCTTC. Translated, it gives CSVDDRGQRYGYTF. The chain has TRBV29-1 and TRBJ1-2; 10 nucleotides line up with TRBD1. V was pared by 6 bases and J by 5 bases, with 9 bases of the junction left unmatched. From germline, CDR1 is SQVTM and CDR2 ANQGSEA. This CDR3 has 14 amino acids.

This rearrangement joins TRBV6-1 to TRBJ2-7; 9 bases match TRBD2. The CDR3 runs 14 residues. Losses at the gene ends were 6 bases for V and 7 bases for J; bases not matched to a gene: 10. Germline V lookup: CDR1 MNHNS, CDR2 SASEGT. DNA of the CDR3: TGTGCCAGCAGGGTAGCGGGAGAGTATTCGGAGCAGTACTTC. Its protein is CASRVAGEYSEQYF.

This clone was observed a few times. The chain couples TRBV5-1 to TRBJ1-5, with 7 bases aligning to TRBD1. There are 16 residues in the CDR3. Germline assignment: CDR1 SGHRS and CDR2 YFSETQ. The V segment lost 0 bases and the J segment 2 bases; nucleotides outside the gene matches: 5. CDR3 residues: CASSLGQGGRNQPQHF. As DNA, the CDR3 is TGCGCCAGCAGCTTGGGACAGGGAGGGCGCAATCAGCCCCAGCATTTT.

The rearrangement links TRBV6-5 to TRBJ2-5; D may match TRBD1 or TRBD2 (5 bases each). V lost 7 bases and J lost 10, with 22 bases in between. The CDR3 covers 14 residues. In germline, CDR1 is MNHEY, CDR2 SVGAGI. The CDR3 DNA reads TGTGCCAGCAAAGAGATGGGGACCACCTACAACCAGTACTTC. This encodes CASKEMGTTYNQYF.

The CDR3 protein is CASSSGTNKYF. In DNA form, the CDR3 reads TGTGCCAGCAGCTCCGGGACTAATAAGTACTTC. The V and J genes are TRBV7-9 and TRBJ2-4, with 7 positions matching TRBD2. The germline V gene encodes CDR1 SEHNR and CDR2 FQNEAQ (reference sequence). V shed 4 bases, J shed 14 bases, and the junction held 5 bases outside the gene matches. This CDR3 is 11 amino acids long. Full variable domain (outside the CDR3, taken from reference TRBV7-9 and TRBJ2-4): DTGVSQNPRHKITKRGQNVTFRCDPISEHNRLYWYRQTLGQGPEFLTYFQNEAQLEKSRLLSDRFSAERPKGSFSTLEIQRTEQGDSAMYLCASSSGTNKYFGAGTRLSVL.

The CDR3 DNA sequence: TGTGCCTTCTTTAGGAAAAATGGAAACACCATATATTTT. It encodes CAFFRKNGNTIYF. V usage is TRBV25-1 and J usage is TRBJ1-3, with no clear D. The V end was cut by 11 bases, the J end by 3 bases, with 14 bases between. This CDR3 region has 13 residues. Germline V gene sequence: CDR1 MGHDK, CDR2 SYGVNS.

This clone was picked up one time. Written as DNA, the CDR3 is TGTGCCACCAGCAGTCTAGGGACTAGCGGGCACAGCTCTGGGGCCAACGTCCTGACTTTC. It encodes CATSSLGTSGHSSGANVLTF. The chain combines TRBV15 with TRBJ2-6; 12 bases are a match to TRBD2. This CDR3 has 20 residues. The germline V gene encodes CDR1 LNHNV and CDR2 YYDKDF (reference sequence). With V trimmed by 3 bases and J by 0 bases, 9 bases remained unmatched.

This clone was recorded a few times. The genes are TRBV5-1 and TRBJ2-7; 9 bases are shared with TRBD1. V shed 1 base, J shed 3 bases, and the junction held 2 bases outside the gene matches. There are 14 residues in the CDR3. CDR1 SGHRS and CDR2 YFSETQ come from the germline V gene. The CDR3 here is CASSLPGQGYEQYF. Written as DNA, the CDR3 is TGCGCCAGCAGCTTGCCGGGACAGGGCTACGAGCAGTACTTC.

Turning to this clone: At one of its ends the junction is not consistent with the germline gene, which may arise from a read error. Other DNA sequences in the sample encode the same CDR3. The CDR3 DNA is TGTGCTAGTGGTTTGGTAACTAGCTACACTGGGGAGCTGTTTTTT. As protein: CASGLVTSYTGELFF. J is TRBJ2-2 and V is TRBV12-5; the D gene is possibly TRBD2 (6 bases). The germline V gene encodes CDR1 LGHNT and CDR2 FRNRAP. The CDR3 spans 15 residues.

There are a few counts of this clone. The chain uses TRBV27 and TRBJ2-7, with D perhaps matching TRBD1 (6 bases). CDR1 MNHEY and CDR2 SMNVEV come from the germline V gene (reference sequence). This CDR3 comprises 13 residues. V dropped 6 bases and J dropped 7 bases, with 16 bases sitting between them. The CDR3, as DNA: TGTGCCAGCAGGCTACAGGGTACGCGGGAGCAGTACTTC. It codes for CASRLQGTREQYF.

This sequence joins TRBV6-5 and TRBJ2-7; D gene unclear. Trimming cost V 5 bases and J 1 base, with 15 bases left between them. Germline V CDR1 and CDR2: MNHEY, SVGAGI. The length of the CDR3 is 15 residues. The CDR3 loop is CASSLTSYTSYEQYF. CDR3 coding DNA: TGTGCCAGCAGTCTCACCTCTTACACATCCTACGAGCAGTACTTC.